This T cell receptor beta chain came from a study of blood T cell repertoires in COVID-19. Original data processing: Using reference gene primer amplification, nucleated cell counts were estimated. Profiling relied on immunoSEQ multiplex PCR, and the TCRdb table lists in-frame clones only, not all of them. For V, J and clone size, that table is used; D and trimming come from the DNA. Among 50,000 or so clones listed, 90% were seen once. This clone was recorded only once. Material: peripheral blood. The source is a human donor with active COVID-19. The donor label of this sample is uncertain.

CDR3: CASSQGPGSSYNEQFF. Written as DNA, the CDR3 is TGTGCCAGCAGCCAAGGTCCCGGGAGCTCCTACAATGAGCAGTTCTTC. This sequence joins TRBV3-1 (or the pseudogene TRBV3-2) and TRBJ2-1; possibly TRBD2 for D (6 bases). This CDR3 contains 16 residues. Germline loops: CDR1 LGHDT, CDR2 YNNKEL (reference sequence). Deletions cut 1 base from V and 0 bases from J, with 10 bases between.